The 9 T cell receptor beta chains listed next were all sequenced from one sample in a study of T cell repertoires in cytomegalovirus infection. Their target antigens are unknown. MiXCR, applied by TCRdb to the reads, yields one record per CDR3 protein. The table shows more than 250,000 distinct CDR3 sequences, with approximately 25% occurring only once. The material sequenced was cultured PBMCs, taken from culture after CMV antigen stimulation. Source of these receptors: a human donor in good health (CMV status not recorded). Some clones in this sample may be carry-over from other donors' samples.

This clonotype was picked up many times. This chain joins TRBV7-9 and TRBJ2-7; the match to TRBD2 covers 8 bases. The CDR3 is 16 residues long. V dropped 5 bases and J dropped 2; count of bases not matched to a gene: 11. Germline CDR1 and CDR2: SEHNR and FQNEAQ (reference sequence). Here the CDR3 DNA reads TGTGCCAGCAGCCTCGGGGGGGGGCTCATCACCTACGAGCAGTACTTC. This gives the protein CASSLGGGLITYEQYF.

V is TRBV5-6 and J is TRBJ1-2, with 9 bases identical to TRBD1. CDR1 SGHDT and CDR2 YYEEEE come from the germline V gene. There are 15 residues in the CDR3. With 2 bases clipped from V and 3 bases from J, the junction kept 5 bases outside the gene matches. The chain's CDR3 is CASSFPGQGHYGYTF. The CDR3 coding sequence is TGTGCCAGCAGCTTCCCGGGACAGGGCCACTATGGCTACACCTTC.

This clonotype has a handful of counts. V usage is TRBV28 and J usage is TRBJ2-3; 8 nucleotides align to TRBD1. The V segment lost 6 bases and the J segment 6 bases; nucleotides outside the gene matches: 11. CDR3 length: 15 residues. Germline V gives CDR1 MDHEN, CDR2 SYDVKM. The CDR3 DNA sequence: TGTGCCAGCAGCCCGGACAGGGACCACGGGGATACGCAGTATTTT. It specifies CASSPDRDHGDTQYF.

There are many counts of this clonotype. CDR3 residues: CASSPWGEIYGYTF. Written as DNA, the CDR3 is TGTGCCAGCAGCCCGTGGGGGGAAATCTATGGCTACACCTTC. The chain carries TRBV7-2 and TRBJ1-2; D possibly corresponds to TRBD1 (5 bases). This CDR3 spans 14 amino acids. Germline CDR1 SGHTA, CDR2 FQGNSA. V was pared by 5 bases and J by 4 bases, with 14 bases between.

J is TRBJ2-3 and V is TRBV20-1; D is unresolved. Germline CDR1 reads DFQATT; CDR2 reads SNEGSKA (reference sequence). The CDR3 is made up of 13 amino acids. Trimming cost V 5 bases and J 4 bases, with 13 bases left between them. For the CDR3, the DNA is TGCAGTGCTGTCCTCGCTGGCGCAGATACGCAGTATTTT. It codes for CSAVLAGADTQYF.

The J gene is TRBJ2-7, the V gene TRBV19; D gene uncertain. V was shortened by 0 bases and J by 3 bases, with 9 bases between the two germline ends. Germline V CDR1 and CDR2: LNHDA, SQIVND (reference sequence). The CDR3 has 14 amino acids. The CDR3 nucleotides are TGTGCCAGTAGTATAGAAGCCAGTTTCTACGAGCAGTACTTC. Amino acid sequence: CASSIEASFYEQYF.

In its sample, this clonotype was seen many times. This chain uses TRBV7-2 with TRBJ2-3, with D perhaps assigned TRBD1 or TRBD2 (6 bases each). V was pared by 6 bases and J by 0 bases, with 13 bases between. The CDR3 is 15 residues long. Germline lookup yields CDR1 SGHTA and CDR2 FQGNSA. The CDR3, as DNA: TGTGCCAGCAGGGAGGGGGGACCTAGCACAGATACGCAGTATTTT. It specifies CASREGGPSTDTQYF.

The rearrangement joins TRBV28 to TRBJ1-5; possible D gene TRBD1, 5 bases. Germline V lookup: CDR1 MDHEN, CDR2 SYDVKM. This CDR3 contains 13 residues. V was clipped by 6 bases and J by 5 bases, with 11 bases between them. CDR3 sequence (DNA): TGTGCCAGCAGCCCCAGGGCTTATCAGCCCCAGCATTTT. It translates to CASSPRAYQPQHF.

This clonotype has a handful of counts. The CDR3 sequence is CASRIGTSGSLAFF. The CDR3 DNA reads TGTGCCAGCAGGATTGGGACTAGCGGGAGCCTGGCGTTCTTC. The chain joins TRBV5-6 to TRBJ2-1, with TRBD2 matching 14 bases. The CDR3 is 14 residues long. V lost 5 bases to trimming and J lost 15 bases; unmatched junction nucleotides: 10. Germline V CDR1 and CDR2: SGHDT, YYEEEE. Using reference TRBV5-6 and TRBJ2-1 for the parts outside the CDR3, the full variable domain is DAGVTQSPTHLIKTRGQQVTLRCSPKSGHDTVSWYQQALGQGPQFIFQYYEEEERQRGNFPDRFSGHQFPNYSSELNVNALLLGDSALYLCASRIGTSGSLAFFGPGTRLTVL.